This T cell receptor delta chain appears in the sequencing data of a study of gamma-delta T cells after stem cell transplantation. The CDR3 spans 15 residues. Unmatched junction bases numbered 8, after V lost 3 bases and J lost 8 bases. Germline lookup yields CDR1 GEAIGNYY and CDR2 EKD. TCRdb re-called the RT-PCR reads using CATT. The table has 2,500 to 3,500 delta-chain clones, over 1.5% seen once. This clone was seen only a few times. The chain combines TRDV2 with TRDJ1, with 13 bases identical to TRDD3. The TCR originated in a human donor. It is not recorded whose cells these are; they may come from a transplant donor. The specimen sequenced was gamma-delta T cells. CDR3 nucleotides: TGTGCCTGTGACCGCGTACTGGGGGATACGGAGAAACTCATCTTT. It translates to CACDRVLGDTEKLIF.